The 6 T cell receptor beta chains below were found in one sample sequenced in a study of blood T cell repertoires in COVID-19. Only in-frame clones appear in the TCRdb table, and some are missing; sequencing was by immunoSEQ multiplex PCR. Among roughly 340,000 clones, 89% were seen once, and the ten largest hold around 3%. The sequenced sample was peripheral blood. These receptors came from a woman aged 25 to 45 with COVID-19, enrolled during active disease.

The chain employs TRBV7-2 and TRBJ2-2; possibly TRBD2 for D (5 bases). V lost 5 bases to trimming and J lost 5 bases, with 15 bases between them. The length of the CDR3 is 15 residues. The germline CDR1 and CDR2 sequences are SGHTA and FQGNSA. CDR3 nucleotide sequence: TGTGCCAGCAGCCCCGATTTAGCGTCGACCGGGGAGCTGTTTTTT. Translated, it gives CASSPDLASTGELFF.

The chain employs TRBV3-1 (or the pseudogene TRBV3-2) and TRBJ1-1; D is possibly TRBD1 (5 bases). The CDR3 has 13 amino acids. V was trimmed by 1 base and J by 7 bases, leaving 10 bases between them. CDR1 is LGHDT and CDR2 is YNNKEL in the germline V gene (reference sequence). The CDR3 DNA follows: TGTGCCAGCAGCCAAGGCGGGGGGGGTGAAGCTTTCTTT. Protein: CASSQGGGGEAFF.

The chain is built from TRBV18 and TRBJ2-2; unclear D gene. Germline V gene lookup returns CDR1 KGHSH and CDR2 LQKENI. The germline V and J ends were trimmed by 6 bases and 4 bases, with 15 bases remaining between them. The CDR3 contains 15 residues. The CDR3 nucleotides read TGTGCCAGCTCCCGCACCACCCCGGGCACCGGGGAGCTGTTTTTT. Translation gives CASSRTTPGTGELFF.

This chain uses TRBV19 with TRBJ2-7; 8 bases map to TRBD1. V was clipped by 4 bases and J by 5 bases; unmatched bases: 10. Germline CDR1 is LNHDA and CDR2 is SQIVND (reference sequence). The CDR3 runs 15 residues. The CDR3 is CASSNRQGSVDEQYF. In DNA, the CDR3 is TGTGCCAGTAGTAATCGACAGGGGAGTGTGGACGAGCAGTACTTC.

This clone has just one count. The rearrangement joins TRBV5-1 to TRBJ2-3; D is unresolved. The germline CDR1 and CDR2 sequences are SGHRS and YFSETQ. The V end was cut by 0 bases, the J end by 2 bases, with 7 bases between. The length of the CDR3 is 14 residues. The CDR3 here is CASSLGYFTDTQYF. The CDR3 DNA reads as TGCGCCAGCAGCTTGGGTTACTTCACAGATACGCAGTATTTT.

The CDR3 loop reads CASSLFSGDQETQYF. CDR3 DNA sequence: TGTGCCAGCAGCTTATTTAGCGGCGACCAAGAGACCCAGTACTTC. This chain uses TRBV7-2 with TRBJ2-5; possibly TRBD2 for D (6 bases). V was pared by 2 bases and J by 0 bases, with 10 bases between. The CDR3 length is 15 residues. Per germline, CDR1 SGHTA and CDR2 FQGNSA.